The 20 T cell receptor beta chains given below trace back to one sample, sequenced in a study of control samples from healthy donors and cancer patients. Sequencing used immunoSEQ multiplex PCR; TCRdb keeps in-frame clones, though not all of them. The sample lists roughly 190,000 clones; 90% to 95% were seen once. The sample consisted of blood. The receptors were gathered from a woman in her twenties or thirties in good health.

The rearrangement links TRBV5-1 to TRBJ2-7; D could derive from TRBD1 or TRBD2 (5 bases each). This CDR3 contains 11 residues. CDR1 and CDR2 (germline): SGHRS, YFSETQ. Trimming left V 9 bases short and J 4 bases short, with 11 bases between. The CDR3 loop reads CATGDGYEQYF. CDR3 coding DNA: TGCGCCACCGGGGACGGATACGAGCAGTACTTC.

The chain combines TRBV18 with TRBJ2-5; unclear D gene. Trimming removed 2 bases from V and 1 base from J, with 8 bases in between. Germline assignment: CDR1 KGHSH and CDR2 LQKENI. CDR3 length: 14 residues. This CDR3 is CASSPSHSQETQYF. The DNA of the CDR3 is TGTGCCAGCTCACCAAGCCACAGCCAAGAGACCCAGTACTTC.

V gene TRBV9 combines with J gene TRBJ2-7; D remains unclear. V was trimmed by 0 bases and J by 0 bases, leaving 10 bases between them. Germline-derived CDR1 and CDR2 are SGDLS and YYNGEE. The CDR3 has 15 amino acids. The CDR3 DNA reads as TGTGCCAGCAGCGTAGGGAGTACCTCCTCCTACGAGCAGTACTTC. This gives the protein CASSVGSTSSYEQYF.

This chain joins TRBV18 and TRBJ2-1; TRBD2 might be the D (6 bases). Germline loops: CDR1 KGHSH, CDR2 LQKENI. Trimming shortened V by 0 bases and J by 5 bases, and 11 bases separated the two germline ends. This CDR3 has 15 residues. The CDR3 sequence: CASSPPGTGNNEQFF. The DNA of the CDR3 is TGTGCCAGCTCACCACCCGGGACTGGCAACAATGAGCAGTTCTTC.

The chain combines TRBV10-1 with TRBJ2-5; D possibly uses TRBD1 or TRBD2 (5 bases each). The V gene's germline CDR1 is WNHNN and CDR2 SYGVQD (reference sequence). V lost 1 base to trimming and J lost 4 bases, with 13 bases between them. The CDR3 is 15 residues long. CDR3 sequence reads: CASSEYPGRGETQYF. The CDR3 bases are TGCGCCAGCAGTGAGTACCCGGGACGAGGAGAGACCCAGTACTTC.

The chain has TRBV6-6 and TRBJ2-7, with 7 bases lining up with TRBD1. Per germline, CDR1 MNHNY and CDR2 SVGAGI (reference sequence). This CDR3 has 13 residues. The V and J ends lost 8 bases and 1 base, in that order; junction bases with no gene match: 5. The DNA for the CDR3 is TGTGCCAGCCAGGGGGTAGGGTCCTACGAGCAGTACTTC. It encodes CASQGVGSYEQYF.

Concerning this clone itself: Other DNA sequences in the sample encode the same CDR3. The chain couples TRBV5-1 to TRBJ2-2; D is uncertain. V was pared by 0 bases and J by 2 bases, with 5 bases between. The CDR3 is 14 residues long. The germline V gene has CDR1 SGHRS and CDR2 YFSETQ. CDR3 coding DNA: TGCGCCAGCAGCTTGGCCGCCAACACCGGGGAGCTGTTTTTT. This translates into CASSLAANTGELFF. The full variable domain, rest sourced from reference TRBV5-1 and TRBJ2-2, is KAGVTQTPRYLIKTRGQQVTLSCSPISGHRSVSWYQQTPGQGLQFLFEYFSETQRNKGNFPGRFSGRQFSNSRSEMNVSTLELGDSALYLCASSLAANTGELFFGEGSRLTVL.

The chain couples TRBV28 to TRBJ1-4; D is uncertain. Germline assignment: CDR1 MDHEN and CDR2 SYDVKM. The CDR3 is made up of 15 amino acids. The V end was cut by 6 bases, the J end by 7 bases, with 18 bases between. The CDR3 DNA is TGTGCCAGCAGGAAGATGGGTGGAGTATTTGAAAAACTGTTTTTT. Amino acid sequence: CASRKMGGVFEKLFF.

The CDR3 DNA follows: TGTGCCAGTAGTCCCAGGGGGCAGGGTTCACCCCTCCACTTT. Residues: CASSPRGQGSPLHF. The chain couples TRBV19 to TRBJ1-6; 8 bases are shared with TRBD1. Germline V lookup: CDR1 LNHDA, CDR2 SQIVND (reference sequence). V shed 5 bases, J shed 9 bases, and the junction held 6 bases outside the gene matches. The CDR3 runs to 14 residues.

This sequence joins TRBV5-4 and TRBJ1-6; a possible D gene is TRBD1 (6 bases). V lost 1 base and J lost 11, with 13 bases in between. Germline lookup yields CDR1 SGHNT and CDR2 YYREEE (reference sequence). The length of the CDR3 is 14 residues. CDR3 DNA: TGTGCCAGCAGCTTGAGACAGGTATGGACACCCCTCCACTTT. Translated: CASSLRQVWTPLHF.

The rearrangement links TRBV6-5 to TRBJ1-4, with D perhaps TRBD1 (5 bases). The CDR3 loop spans 14 amino acids. V dropped 4 bases and J dropped 4 bases, with 10 bases sitting between them. From germline, CDR1 is MNHEY and CDR2 SVGAGI. The CDR3, as DNA: TGTGCCAGCAGTTTCGGGGGGAATAATGAAAAACTGTTTTTT. Protein sequence: CASSFGGNNEKLFF.

This clone turned up a few times. The chain carries TRBV7-2 and TRBJ2-7; TRBD1 might be the D (6 bases). CDR1 SGHTA and CDR2 FQGNSA come from the germline V gene. This CDR3 comprises 13 residues. Deletions cut 5 bases from V and 4 bases from J, with 12 bases between. CDR3 in amino acids: CASSPGTPYEQYF. The CDR3 region has the DNA TGTGCCAGCAGCCCCGGGACACCTTACGAGCAGTACTTC.

This clone showed up just a few times. The chain recombines TRBV7-3 with TRBJ2-3; possibly TRBD1 or TRBD2 for D (5 bases each). Germline assignment: CDR1 SGHTA and CDR2 FQGTGA. The V end lost 4 bases, the J end lost 5 bases, and 10 bases lay between the germline ends. The CDR3 sequence is 13 residues long. For the CDR3, the DNA is TGTGCCAGCAGCTCCAGGGACGGAGATACGCAGTATTTT. Encoded protein: CASSSRDGDTQYF.

J is TRBJ1-4 and V is TRBV28; D may be TRBD1 (5 bases). V was pared by 6 bases and J by 0 bases, with 8 bases between. The CDR3 loop spans 14 amino acids. Germline V CDR1 and CDR2: MDHEN, SYDVKM. The CDR3 loop is CASSGGATNEKLFF. The CDR3 DNA is TGTGCCAGCAGCGGAGGGGCAACTAATGAAAAACTGTTTTTT.

This chain joins TRBV7-7 and TRBJ2-5; TRBD2 matches at 9 bases. The CDR3 totals 16 residues. The germline gives CDR1 SSHAT, CDR2 FNYEAQ (reference sequence). The J segment lost 1 base and the V segment lost 1 base, leaving 4 bases of the junction unmatched. CDR3 amino acids: CASSLGAGGTQETQYF. In nucleotides, the CDR3 is TGTGCCAGCAGCTTAGGTGCGGGGGGGACCCAAGAGACCCAGTACTTC.

This chain joins TRBV3-1 (or the pseudogene TRBV3-2) and TRBJ2-3, with 7 bases fitting TRBD2. The CDR3 is made up of 16 amino acids. Losses at the gene ends were 1 base for V and 0 bases for J; bases not matched to a gene: 4. Per the germline V gene, CDR1 is LGHDT and CDR2 is YNNKEL (reference sequence). CDR3 nucleotides: TGTGCCAGCAGCCAAGGGAGCGGGACTAGCACAGATACGCAGTATTTT. Translated: CASSQGSGTSTDTQYF.

This chain connects TRBV11-3 to TRBJ1-4; 8 bases match TRBD1. V gave up 0 bases and J gave up 3 bases; unmatched junction bases: 0. CDR1 is SGHNT, CDR2 YENEEA, per germline. The length of the CDR3 is 15 residues. The CDR3 spells CASSLEQGANEKLFF. The DNA of the CDR3 is TGTGCCAGCAGCTTAGAACAGGGGGCTAATGAAAAACTGTTTTTT.

This clone has just a few counts. The chain has TRBV19 and TRBJ1-1; 9 nucleotides line up with TRBD1. The length of the CDR3 is 15 residues. Germline CDR1 is LNHDA and CDR2 is SQIVND (reference sequence). V shed 9 bases, J shed 0 bases, and the junction held 8 bases outside the gene matches. The CDR3 DNA sequence: TGTGCCAGCCGACAGGGGGGGTTCGTGAACACTGAAGCTTTCTTT. Encoded protein: CASRQGGFVNTEAFF.

The rearrangement links TRBV21-1 to TRBJ1-2; the table's D call, TRBD1, was not checked against the DNA. TRBV21-1 is designated a pseudogene. The CDR3 covers 17 residues. CDR3 in DNA: TGTGCCAGCAGCAAAAAAAGGGGACAGGGCAAAAACTATGGCTACACCTTC. Its translation is CASSKKRGQGKNYGYTF.

This chain uses TRBV6-6 with TRBJ2-2; possible D gene TRBD2, 6 bases. Germline assignment: CDR1 MNHNY and CDR2 SVGAGI (reference sequence). Trimming took 5 bases from V and 0 from J, leaving 7 bases between them. The CDR3 is 14 residues long. The DNA for the CDR3 is TGTGCCAGCAGTACGGGGGCGAACACCGGGGAGCTGTTTTTT. Translated, it gives CASSTGANTGELFF.